In this sample, the clone carrying this T cell receptor beta chain turned up once. Its antigen is unknown. This entry belongs to a study of long-term antiretroviral therapy in people with HIV. Points from the study as a whole: ART-treated samples gained diversity yet remained below transplant donor controls.

The assay, immunoSEQ v3.0, was run at survey level. The repertoire was sequenced with immunoSEQ multiplex PCR; TCRdb's copy has only in-frame clones and lacks some. The repertoire consists of about 25,000 clones, with roughly 80% occurring once and the leading ten covering about 14%. V was shortened by 6 bases and J by 6 bases, with 9 bases between the two germline ends. This CDR3 has 11 amino acids. The germline gives CDR1 ENHRY, CDR2 SYGVKD. This TCR came from a middle-aged man with HIV. The material was unsorted PBMCs, obtained 2.9 years after starting antiretroviral therapy. The rearrangement links TRBV10-3 to TRBJ2-7, with a possible D match to TRBD2 (6 bases). Here the CDR3 reads CAISAGGEQYF. The CDR3 DNA reads as TGTGCCATCAGCGCCGGGGGCGAGCAGTACTTC.